Shown below are 30 T cell receptor beta chains from a single sample sequenced in a study of T cells in Graves' hyperthyroidism and ophthalmopathy. TCR beta CDR3 region amplification was performed from RNA transcripts. First-round RT-PCR with HTBI primers amplified the TCR CDR3 region. One entry per CDR3 protein results from TCRdb running MiXCR on the multiplex PCR reads. The table has a few hundred thousand distinct CDR3 sequences, under 25% seen once. The sample taken for sequencing was blood. The receptors stem from a man aged 18 to 30 with Graves' hyperthyroidism.

The rearrangement joins TRBV6-1 to TRBJ1-2; D is perhaps TRBD1 (5 bases). Germline loops: CDR1 MNHNS, CDR2 SASEGT. The CDR3 runs to 15 residues. V was pared by 4 bases and J by 2 bases, with 14 bases between. In DNA, the CDR3 is TGTGCCAGCAGTGGGGACGGATTCATAAACTATGGCTACACCTTC. As protein: CASSGDGFINYGYTF.

This clonotype was counted many times. The chain is built from TRBV28 and TRBJ2-5, with D possibly TRBD1 on 6 matching bases. Germline-derived CDR1 and CDR2 are MDHEN and SYDVKM. The germline V and J ends were trimmed by 5 bases and 3 bases, with 10 bases remaining between them. This CDR3 spans 13 amino acids. This CDR3 reads CASSQGLEETQYF. The CDR3 nucleotides read TGTGCCAGCAGTCAGGGGCTGGAAGAGACCCAGTACTTC.

This clonotype came up a few times. The CDR3 DNA sequence: TGTGCCAGCAGACTAGCGGGGGAGAATGAGCAGTTCTTC. This translates into CASRLAGENEQFF. The V call is TRBV6-1, the J call TRBJ2-1, with 11 bases fitting TRBD2. CDR1 is MNHNS, CDR2 SASEGT, per germline. Trimming cost V 6 bases and J 7 bases; bases outside gene matches: 2. The CDR3 has 13 amino acids.

As to this clonotype: The CDR3 carries no conserved terminal phenylalanine or tryptophan, so it likely arises from a read error. The rearrangement uses TRBV9 and TRBJ2-2; the match to TRBD2 covers 7 bases. The CDR3 runs 17 residues. In germline, CDR1 is SGDLS, CDR2 YYNGEE. V lost 2 bases to trimming and J lost 6 bases; unmatched junction nucleotides: 13. Here the CDR3 reads CASSVHERGLTAGELFL. CDR3 DNA sequence: TGTGCCAGCAGCGTTCACGAGCGGGGCCTTACCGCCGGGGAGCTGTTTCTT.

In its sample, this clonotype was seen many times. The chain uses TRBV12-3 or TRBV12-4 and TRBJ1-1; D gene unclear. The V end was cut by 5 bases, the J end by 1 base, with 11 bases between. This CDR3 contains 14 residues. The CDR3 sequence: CASSRHSPNTEAFF. In DNA, the CDR3 is TGTGCCAGCAGTCGCCACTCCCCGAACACTGAAGCTTTCTTT.

This chain connects TRBV6-2 or TRBV6-3 to TRBJ2-2; TRBD1 or TRBD2 may be the D gene (6 bases each). V was shortened by 6 bases and J by 3 bases, with 17 bases between the two germline ends. Germline loops: CDR1 MNHEY, CDR2 SVGEGT. The CDR3 spans 16 residues. DNA of the CDR3: TGTGCCAGCAGCAGACCGGGGGACACATACACCGGGGAGCTGTTTTTT. It translates to CASSRPGDTYTGELFF.

This clonotype was seen at least ten times. An end of the junction does not agree with germline; a read error may underlie this. The chain employs TRBV6-1 and TRBJ1-1; perhaps TRBD1 as D (5 bases). The germline V gene has CDR1 MNHNS and CDR2 SASEGT. This CDR3 is 14 amino acids long. For the CDR3, the DNA is TGTGCCAGCAGTGATCTGACAGAGAACACTGAAGCCTTCTTT. It translates to CASSDLTENTEAFF.

This clonotype showed up just a few times. The V and J genes are TRBV28 and TRBJ2-5; D could derive from TRBD1 or TRBD2 (5 bases each). This CDR3 comprises 14 residues. Germline lookup yields CDR1 MDHEN and CDR2 SYDVKM. Trimming removed 6 bases at V and 4 bases at J, with 15 bases between. The CDR3 DNA reads as TGTGCCAGCAGCCACCAGGGACCTCTAGAGACCCAGTACTTC. This gives the protein CASSHQGPLETQYF.

In the case of this clonotype: Being one base from a much bigger clone, this may be a read error. V usage is TRBV9 and J usage is TRBJ2-5; maybe TRBD2 (6 bases). Germline CDR1 reads SGDLS; CDR2 reads YYNGEE. The V end was cut by 1 base, the J end by 4 bases, with 17 bases between. This CDR3 has 16 amino acids. The CDR3 DNA is TGTGCCAGCAGCGTAAAGGAAAAGGTGGAGGGAGAGACCCAGTACTTC. This encodes CASSVKEKVEGETQYF.

This clonotype was found a few times. This rearrangement joins TRBV20-1 to TRBJ2-7; the D is unclear. In germline, CDR1 is DFQATT, CDR2 SNEGSKA (reference sequence). V was shortened by 4 bases and J by 3 bases, with 10 bases between the two germline ends. The CDR3 loop spans 12 amino acids. The CDR3 sequence: CSATDKDYEQYF. Written as DNA, the CDR3 is TGCAGTGCTACAGACAAAGACTACGAGCAGTACTTC.

This clonotype was seen more than once but under ten times. The chain recombines TRBV11-3 with TRBJ2-2, with D perhaps matching TRBD1 (5 bases). The CDR3 has 14 amino acids. V was shortened by 5 bases and J by 7 bases, with 14 bases between the two germline ends. Germline CDR1 reads SGHNT; CDR2 reads YENEEA. The CDR3 is CASSHYQGSGELFF. Written as DNA, the CDR3 is TGTGCCAGCAGCCACTACCAGGGTAGCGGGGAGCTGTTTTTT.

V gene TRBV27 combines with J gene TRBJ2-7, with 10 bases matching TRBD1. The V and J ends lost 2 bases and 6 bases, in that order; junction bases with no gene match: 7. The CDR3 is made up of 15 amino acids. Germline CDR1 reads MNHEY; CDR2 reads SMNVEV (reference sequence). Written as DNA, the CDR3 is TGTGCCAGCAGTTTAGGGACAGGGGCTCTTAGCGAGCAGTACTTC. This sequence encodes CASSLGTGALSEQYF.

The table lists this clonotype with a few counts. This likely stems from a read error, as it lies one base from a far larger clone. The CDR3 ends on some other residue instead of the conserved phenylalanine or tryptophan, so this is likely a read error. The chain couples TRBV7-6 to TRBJ1-1; tentatively, D is TRBD1 (6 bases). Germline V gives CDR1 SGHVS, CDR2 FNYEAQ. Trimming took off 1 base at V and 2 bases at J, with 8 bases between the two ends. The CDR3 sequence is 14 residues long. Written as DNA, the CDR3 is TGTGCCAGCAGCTTAGAGGGGGGAAACACTGAAGCTTTCATT. It translates to CASSLEGGNTEAFI.

J is TRBJ2-2 and V is TRBV27, with 13 bases lining up with TRBD2. Germline V CDR1 and CDR2: MNHEY, SMNVEV (reference sequence). J gave up 7 bases and V 4 bases, and 3 bases lay outside the gene matches. The length of the CDR3 is 15 residues. This CDR3 reads CASSSGLAGYGELFF. The CDR3 nucleotides are TGTGCCAGCAGTTCGGGACTAGCGGGATACGGGGAGCTGTTTTTT.

This clonotype occurred many times. The chain carries TRBV28 and TRBJ2-2; no reliable D call. This CDR3 has 11 residues. The germline gives CDR1 MDHEN, CDR2 SYDVKM. V shed 7 bases and J shed 7 bases, with 7 bases lying between them. The CDR3 nucleotides read TGTGCCAGCAACTATTACGGGGAGCTGTTTTTT. It specifies CASNYYGELFF.

V and J are TRBV10-3 and TRBJ1-2; 8 nucleotides align to TRBD1. The CDR3 totals 17 residues. Germline CDR1 is ENHRY and CDR2 is SYGVKD. The ends lost 3 bases at V and 6 bases at J; junction bases unmatched: 15. The CDR3, as DNA: TGTGCCATCAGTGAAAACAGACCCACACGGACAGGGCATGGCTACACCTTC. Residues: CAISENRPTRTGHGYTF.

This chain joins TRBV6-5 and TRBJ1-6, with D perhaps matching TRBD1 (6 bases). Germline values: CDR1 MNHEY, CDR2 SVGAGI. Trimming pared 0 bases from V and 5 bases from J, leaving 17 bases between. The CDR3 consists of 18 residues. In DNA, the CDR3 is TGTGCCAGCAGTTACTCGGGGGGGGCGGCAGGGAATAATTCACCCCTCCACTTT. Residues: CASSYSGGAAGNNSPLHF.

This clonotype was detected ten times or more. V and J are TRBV11-2 and TRBJ2-7; 7 bases are a match to TRBD1. There are 14 residues in the CDR3. The germline CDR1 and CDR2 sequences are SGHAT and FQNNGV. The V and J ends lost 5 bases and 0 bases, in that order; junction bases with no gene match: 4. The CDR3 sequence: CASSHGTVSYEQYF. CDR3 DNA: TGTGCCAGCAGCCACGGGACAGTCTCCTACGAGCAGTACTTC.

A remark on this clonotype: This may arise from a read error, as a much more abundant clone is one base away. No conserved phenylalanine or tryptophan ends this CDR3, so it is likely a read error. The chain employs TRBV20-1 and TRBJ1-1, with unresolved D. The length of the CDR3 is 12 residues. Germline CDR1 and CDR2: DFQATT and SNEGSKA (reference sequence). Trimming stripped 3 bases from V and 4 bases from J, with 9 bases between. CDR3 protein: CSARRDGTEAFV. CDR3 in DNA: TGCAGTGCTAGGAGGGATGGCACTGAAGCTTTCGTT.

Ten or more counts support this clonotype. The J gene is TRBJ2-2, the V gene TRBV6-4; D gene uncertain. The CDR3 is 14 amino acids. Germline V lookup: CDR1 MRHNA, CDR2 SNTAGT. V lost 4 bases, J lost 0 bases, and 6 bases lay in between. DNA of the CDR3: TGTGCCAGCAGTGGTCAGCCGAACACCGGGGAGCTGTTTTTT. It encodes CASSGQPNTGELFF.

Only a few counts were recorded for this clonotype. The junction shows a germline mismatch at one end, possibly a read error. The chain uses TRBV10-3 and TRBJ1-1; D is perhaps TRBD1 (5 bases). The CDR3 consists of 18 residues. CDR1 is ENHRY, CDR2 SYGVKD, per germline. The DNA for the CDR3 is TGTGCTATCAGTGAGGGGACGGTCGGGCGTTCGATGAACACTGAAGCTTGCTTT. Translating it yields CAISEGTVGRSMNTEACF.

This clonotype was observed at least ten times. The V and J genes are TRBV28 and TRBJ1-5, with D perhaps TRBD1 (5 bases). Germline V gene sequence: CDR1 MDHEN, CDR2 SYDVKM. The germline V and J ends were trimmed by 0 bases and 5 bases, with 14 bases remaining between them. This CDR3 region has 16 residues. CDR3 sequence reads: CASSLWRGLGHQPQHF. For the CDR3, the DNA is TGTGCCAGCAGTTTATGGAGGGGACTGGGGCATCAGCCCCAGCATTTT. Variable domain in full (rest from reference TRBV28 and TRBJ1-5): DVKVTQSSRYLVKRTGEKVFLECVQDMDHENMFWYRQDPGLGLRLIYFSYDVKMKEKGDIPEGYSVSREKKERFSLILESASTNQTSMYLCASSLWRGLGHQPQHFGDGTRLSIL.

This clonotype was found many times. This chain connects TRBV28 to TRBJ1-1; D is unresolved. Germline lookup yields CDR1 MDHEN and CDR2 SYDVKM. The V gene lost 7 bases and the J gene lost 1 base, with 16 bases spanning the gap. The CDR3 loop spans 15 amino acids. CDR3 coding DNA: TGTGCCAGCACCTTTGGATCGGAGCCGAACACTGAAGCTTTCTTT. It is translated as CASTFGSEPNTEAFF.

This clonotype was seen at least ten times. This chain links TRBV6-2 or TRBV6-3 with TRBJ2-2; 12 bases agree with TRBD2. Trimming removed 6 bases from V and 4 bases from J; junction bases left unmatched: 15. This CDR3 has 19 amino acids. Germline V CDR1 and CDR2: MNHEY, SVGEGT. The CDR3 DNA follows: TGTGCCAGCAGCTCACCCCCTAGCGGGGGGGCCCAAGGCACCGGGGAGCTGTTTTTT. Translated: CASSSPPSGGAQGTGELFF.

This clonotype was seen repeatedly, ten times or more. The chain joins TRBV6-1 to TRBJ1-5; 8 bases match TRBD1. V dropped 9 bases and J dropped 12; count of bases not matched to a gene: 13. The CDR3 is 13 residues long. Germline V gives CDR1 MNHNS, CDR2 SASEGT. The CDR3, as DNA: TGTGCCAGTTCACAGGGGGACGAGGTACGCCAGCATTTT. Translation gives CASSQGDEVRQHF.

V gene TRBV15 combines with J gene TRBJ2-2; D not resolved. The CDR3 sequence is 14 residues long. With 0 bases removed from V and 3 bases from J, the gap between germline ends came to 5 bases. Germline loops: CDR1 LNHNV, CDR2 YYDKDF (reference sequence). The CDR3 loop reads CATSRDWDTGELFF. In nucleotides, the CDR3 is TGTGCCACCAGCAGAGATTGGGACACCGGGGAGCTGTTTTTT.

This clonotype occurred many times. The rearrangement uses TRBV6-2 or TRBV6-3 and TRBJ2-7; D is unclear. The CDR3 totals 15 residues. Germline values: CDR1 MNHEY, CDR2 SVGEGT. The germline V and J ends were trimmed by 6 bases and 0 bases, with 15 bases remaining between them. The CDR3, as DNA: TGTGCCAGCAGCCACAGCCTGGGGTCCTCCTACGAGCAGTACTTC. Translating gives CASSHSLGSSYEQYF.

There are many counts of this clonotype. This chain joins TRBV11-1 and TRBJ2-7; D is unresolved. CDR1 is SGHAT, CDR2 FQDESV, per germline (reference sequence). CDR3 length: 13 residues. Trimming pared 0 bases from V and 2 bases from J, leaving 5 bases between. The DNA of the CDR3 is TGTGCCAGCAGCTTAGCCGTAGCCTACGAGCAGTACTTC. It specifies CASSLAVAYEQYF.

Only a few counts were recorded for this clonotype. V usage is TRBV30 and J usage is TRBJ1-1; no clear D gene. Trimming took off 7 bases at V and 0 bases at J, with 15 bases between the two ends. CDR3 length: 14 residues. Germline V gene lookup returns CDR1 GTSNPN and CDR2 SVGIG (reference sequence). The CDR3 nucleotides read TGTGCCTCCACTAAACACGGAATGAACACTGAAGCTTTCTTT. This encodes CASTKHGMNTEAFF.

There are a few counts of this clonotype. The rearrangement joins TRBV29-1 to TRBJ1-2; 10 bases fit TRBD1. Germline loops: CDR1 SQVTM, CDR2 ANQGSEA. The CDR3 covers 13 residues. The J segment lost 5 bases and the V segment lost 7 bases, leaving 7 bases of the junction unmatched. The CDR3 DNA reads as TGCAGCGCCGGACAGGGGGTATCATATGGCTACACCTTC. Protein sequence: CSAGQGVSYGYTF.